The present TCR beta chain was sequenced within a study of type 1 regulatory T cells. Study information: T-allo10 is a Tr1-enriched, alloantigen-specific CD4 T cell product made in vitro.

This clonotype has just a few counts. V was shortened by 2 bases and J by 3 bases, with 13 bases between the two germline ends. In germline, CDR1 is DFQATT, CDR2 SNEGSKA (reference sequence). This CDR3 region has 15 residues. TCRdb independently ran MiXCR on the reads; one entry per CDR3 protein. This table holds around 19,000 distinct CDR3 sequences, roughly 10% found once. The chain joins TRBV20-1 to TRBJ2-2, with D perhaps given as TRBD1 or TRBD2 (5 bases each). The TCR sequence derives from a human donor in good health. Sequenced sample: CD4+ T cells, either the whole sample or a sorted fraction (not recorded which). For the CDR3, the DNA is TGCAGTGCTAGACGTCAGGGACCCGACACCGGGGAGCTGTTTTTT. Translated, it gives CSARRQGPDTGELFF.